This note documents a single TCR beta chain sequence. Its specificity is unknown. This entry belongs to a study of T cell responses to AZD1222 COVID-19 vaccine. Whole-study findings and limits: Unmutated regions of variants are reportedly targeted by nearly half of spike-specific TCRs. Seropositive at baseline were only a handful of AZD1222 recipients. Spike-specific TCR breadth and depth both grew after two AZD1222 doses.

Sequenced by immunoSEQ multiplex PCR; TCRdb stores in-frame clones only, minus some. The sample has 35,000 or so clones; about 89% are singletons. In germline, CDR1 is LNHDA, CDR2 SQIVND (reference sequence). This CDR3 is 13 amino acids long. Trimming pared 10 bases from V and 6 bases from J, leaving 18 bases between. The V and J genes are TRBV19 and TRBJ1-2; no firm D call. The TCR was taken from an adult in good health. The sample in question was peripheral blood, obtained on day 0 of AZD1222 vaccination. The CDR3 is CATSNPRGDGYTF. CDR3 sequence (DNA): TGTGCCACCTCAAACCCCCGTGGCGATGGCTACACCTTC.